A selection of T cell receptor beta chains follows, all from one sample in a study of OX40 agonist ivuxolimab in advanced cancers. TCRdb's copy holds only in-frame clones and misses some; the assay was immunoSEQ multiplex PCR. The table records about 98,000 clones, about 92% of them present only once. The sequenced sample was CD4+ or CD8+ T cells sorted from blood, obtained in a trial of the OX40 agonist ivuxolimab. These receptors were obtained from an adult with an advanced solid tumor such as melanoma, head and neck, liver or kidney cancer. CDR3s leave out the opening cysteine and the closing phenylalanine or tryptophan. Fields, in order: J gene, D gene, V gene, CDR3 protein. A D gene is named only where the DNA matches it firmly.

TRBJ1-5 | TRBD1 | TRBV9 | ASSPEVGGALQH
TRBJ2-1 | - | TRBV5-1 | ASSFSYNEQF
TRBJ1-6 | - | TRBV30 | AWKGPNNSPLH
TRBJ2-3 | TRBD2 | TRBV30 | AWSKTSGGTDTQY
TRBJ1-5 | - | TRBV6-6 | ASSFPGDQPQH
TRBJ2-3 | TRBD2 | TRBV5-5 | ASRRLAGVDTQY
TRBJ2-7 | - | TRBV30 | AWSEGPYWTEQY
TRBJ2-1 | TRBD2 | TRBV19 | ASMLAGGPHEQF
TRBJ1-5 | - | TRBV6-6 | ASTPGGSHQPQH
TRBJ2-5 | - | TRBV18 | ASSPSRETQY
TRBJ1-2 | - | TRBV18 | ASSPGDIYGYT
TRBJ2-1 | - | TRBV2 | ASSEWGSYNEQF
TRBJ1-6 | - | TRBV5-4 | ASMLGNNSPLH
TRBJ2-1 | TRBD2 | TRBV5-1 | ASSYLAGGQTEQF
TRBJ2-5 | - | TRBV11-2 | ASSLMVTIQETQY
TRBJ2-2 | - | TRBV14 | ASSQWGGTPTGELF
TRBJ1-6 | TRBD1 | TRBV7-8 | ASSLDPWTGIGSPLH
TRBJ2-5 | - | TRBV6-5 | ASSYGMETQY
TRBJ2-1 | TRBD2 | TRBV5-4 | ASSLGSGRANEQF
TRBJ1-2 | TRBD1 | TRBV4-2 | ASSQAATGELRYT
TRBJ1-5 | - | TRBV2 | ASTGGRANQPQH
TRBJ2-1 | - | TRBV20-1 | SAKGNEQF
TRBJ1-1 | - | TRBV2 | ASSLRGAEAF
TRBJ2-1 | TRBD2 | TRBV7-6 | ASSLRTSGYNEQF
TRBJ1-2 | - | TRBV15 | ATSRRDGINYGYT
TRBJ2-1 | TRBD2 | TRBV2 | ASRRGGNEQF
TRBJ1-2 | - | TRBV18 | ASSPETAYGYT
TRBJ1-3 | - | TRBV28 | ASSLSLDRWGNTIY
TRBJ2-3 | - | TRBV5-1 | ASSLGLDFTDTQY
TRBJ2-3 | - | TRBV9 | ASSSRTSTDTQY
TRBJ2-7 | - | TRBV10-3 | AIRPTGSDEQY
TRBJ1-1 | - | TRBV15 | ATSSVRVVAEAF
TRBJ2-3 | - | TRBV29-1 | SVDSRPDTQY
TRBJ1-5 | - | TRBV11-2 | ASSLDLPGAQPQH
TRBJ1-6 | - | TRBV4-1 | ASSAFGQGGSPLH
TRBJ2-1 | TRBD2 | TRBV5-6 | ASSTRGGSYNEQF
TRBJ1-2 | TRBD1 | TRBV28 | ASSTIGQGGGYT
TRBJ1-4 | - | TRBV4-3 | ASSQLGRVGTNEKLF
TRBJ1-2 | TRBD1 | TRBV11-3 | ASSSPGQGGYGYT
TRBJ2-7 | TRBD1 | TRBV28 | ASSLNRGVPYEQY
TRBJ1-5 | - | TRBV6-6 | ASSLTTGDQPQH
TRBJ2-3 | - | TRBV15 | ATSPRTQNTDTQY
TRBJ1-5 | - | TRBV30 | AWSVVLGAGNQH
TRBJ1-6 | - | TRBV15 | ATSDGKTYNSPLH
TRBJ2-1 | - | TRBV10-3 | AFGGSYNEQF
TRBJ1-2 | - | TRBV15 | ATSRDKGDYGYT
TRBJ1-6 | - | TRBV6-1 | ASSVGSSSPLH
TRBJ1-5 | - | TRBV15 | ATSRDLGQPQH
TRBJ2-5 | - | TRBV9 | ASRAEETQY
TRBJ2-1 | TRBD1 | TRBV28 | ASSSRDRASYNEQF
TRBJ1-5 | - | TRBV5-3 | ARSPPGLVNQPQH